This passage covers 21 T cell receptor beta chains from one sample sequenced in a study of T cells in narcolepsy. Using immunoSEQ multiplex PCR, the repertoire was profiled, and TCRdb retains in-frame clones only, with some absent. There are approximately 25,000 clones in the sample; roughly two thirds occur only once, and about 12% lies in the top ten. The sample taken for sequencing was memory (CD45RA-) CD4+ T cells from blood. The receptors derive from a human donor in good health.

The chain joins TRBV30 to TRBJ1-4; no reliable D call. The V end was cut by 1 base, the J end by 0 bases, with 9 bases between. The CDR3 has 15 residues. Germline CDR1 is GTSNPN and CDR2 is SVGIG (reference sequence). In DNA, the CDR3 is TGTGCCTGGAGTGCCCACAGTGCAACTAATGAAAAACTGTTTTTT. It specifies CAWSAHSATNEKLFF.

Notes on this clone: This CDR3 is also generated by other DNA sequences in the sample. The chain has TRBV2 and TRBJ2-5; the D gene is possibly TRBD1 (6 bases). Germline V gene lookup returns CDR1 SNHLY and CDR2 FYNNEI. The CDR3 totals 16 residues. The germline V and J ends were trimmed by 1 base and 1 base, with 13 bases remaining between them. This chain's CDR3 is CASSEGGRPGQETQYF. The DNA for the CDR3 is TGTGCCAGCAGTGAAGGGGGGCGGCCGGGCCAAGAGACCCAGTACTTC.

The V and J genes are TRBV2 and TRBJ2-3; D gene unclear. The CDR3 covers 14 residues. CDR1 is SNHLY, CDR2 FYNNEI, per germline. V gave up 8 bases and J gave up 1 base, with 13 bases separating them. The CDR3: CASGKPAGTDTQYF. DNA for the CDR3: TGTGCCAGCGGTAAGCCCGCTGGCACAGATACGCAGTATTTT.

As regards this clone: In the same sample, other DNA sequences code for this CDR3. The chain couples TRBV4-2 to TRBJ1-4, with D perhaps matching TRBD1 (6 bases). Looked up from germline, CDR1 is LGHNA and CDR2 is YNFKEQ. The length of the CDR3 is 14 residues. V gave up 4 bases and J gave up 8 bases, with 14 bases separating them. CDR3 region: CASSPRQGREKLFF. In DNA form, the CDR3 reads TGTGCCAGCAGCCCGAGGCAGGGGCGGGAAAAACTGTTTTTT.

This chain links TRBV4-2 with TRBJ2-3, with 14 positions matching TRBD2. Germline values: CDR1 LGHNA, CDR2 YNFKEQ. V dropped 0 bases and J dropped 5; count of bases not matched to a gene: 10. This CDR3 is 19 amino acids long. In DNA, the CDR3 is TGTGCCAGCAGCCAAGATCGACTAGCGGGGGGGCCCACCAGAGATACGCAGTATTTT. This encodes CASSQDRLAGGPTRDTQYF.

This clone has more than one count but fewer than ten. The chain joins TRBV6-1 to TRBJ1-5; D is unclear. The germline V gene has CDR1 MNHNS and CDR2 SASEGT. The V and J ends lost 2 bases and 7 bases respectively, with 3 bases between them. This CDR3 comprises 11 residues. The CDR3 DNA is TGTGCCAGCAGTGAACACCAGCCCCAGCATTTT. Translating gives CASSEHQPQHF.

The chain carries TRBV19 and TRBJ2-7; a weak D match, TRBD2 (6 bases). Deletions cut 5 bases from V and 1 base from J, with 15 bases between. Germline values: CDR1 LNHDA, CDR2 SQIVND (reference sequence). This CDR3 comprises 15 residues. The DNA for the CDR3 is TGTGCCAGTAGTCTTTCCTTTGGGGGGTCCTACGAGCAGTACTTC. This sequence encodes CASSLSFGGSYEQYF.

The rearrangement uses TRBV6-1 and TRBJ1-4, with D hard to call. Germline-derived CDR1 and CDR2 are MNHNS and SASEGT. The CDR3 is 15 residues long. V was cut by 1 base and J by 8 bases, with 14 bases left in between. CDR3 DNA: TGTGCCAGCAGTGAAGACCCGCAGGTTAGGGAAAAACTGTTTTTT. The encoded protein is CASSEDPQVREKLFF.

This clone was counted a few times. The V and J genes are TRBV5-1 and TRBJ2-5; 11 bases fit TRBD2. In germline, CDR1 is SGHRS, CDR2 YFSETQ. The J segment lost 2 bases and the V segment lost 4 bases, leaving 7 bases of the junction unmatched. The CDR3 loop spans 16 amino acids. The CDR3 nucleotides read TGCGCCAGCAGCACCTTAGCGGGAGGGGGGCAAGAGACCCAGTACTTC. Its translation: CASSTLAGGGQETQYF.

The chain couples TRBV4-1 to TRBJ2-4; D assignment may be TRBD1 or TRBD2 (5 bases each). The CDR3 runs 15 residues. Germline values: CDR1 MGHRA, CDR2 YSYEKL. V was clipped by 1 base and J by 1 base, with 8 bases between them. The CDR3 sequence is CASSQVGTAKNIQYF. CDR3 in DNA: TGCGCCAGCAGCCAAGTTGGGACGGCCAAAAACATTCAGTACTTC.

The chain is built from TRBV6-6 and TRBJ1-6; D uncertain. V lost 10 bases and J lost 9, with 16 bases in between. The CDR3 is 13 amino acids. Germline V lookup: CDR1 MNHNY, CDR2 SVGAGI (reference sequence). As DNA, the CDR3 is TGTGCCATCCGGGCAGCCTTGAGTTCACCCCTCCACTTT. Amino acids: CAIRAALSSPLHF.

The rearrangement uses TRBV30 and TRBJ1-4; a weak D match, TRBD1 (6 bases). Trimming left V 2 bases short and J 7 bases short, with 11 bases between. Germline V gene sequence: CDR1 GTSNPN, CDR2 SVGIG (reference sequence). The CDR3 is made up of 13 amino acids. CDR3 sequence: CAWSQRGSEKLFF. Written as DNA, the CDR3 is TGTGCCTGGAGTCAGAGGGGGAGTGAAAAACTGTTTTTT.

J is TRBJ1-1 and V is TRBV7-8, with D possibly matching TRBD1 (5 bases). Germline loops: CDR1 SGHVS, CDR2 FQNEAQ. There are 13 residues in the CDR3. V was shortened by 4 bases and J by 1 base, with 7 bases between the two germline ends. CDR3 nucleotides: TGTGCCAGCAGCTGGGGGAGGAACACTGAAGCTTTCTTT. It specifies CASSWGRNTEAFF. Together with reference TRBV7-8 and TRBJ1-1, the CDR3 gives the full variable domain: GAGVSQSPRYKVAKRGQDVALRCDPISGHVSLFWYQQALGQGPEFLTYFQNEAQLDKSGLPSDRFFAERPEGSVSTLKIQRTQQEDSAVYLCASSWGRNTEAFFGQGTRLTVV.

The chain links TRBV7-2 to TRBJ2-5, with 8 bases matching TRBD2. Germline lookup yields CDR1 SGHTA and CDR2 FQGNSA. This CDR3 is built from 16 residues. With V trimmed by 5 bases and J by 2 bases, 10 bases remained unmatched. The CDR3 sequence is CASSTWGLEGQETQYF. In nucleotides, the CDR3 is TGTGCCAGCAGCACGTGGGGACTAGAGGGACAAGAGACCCAGTACTTC.

The J gene is TRBJ2-7, the V gene TRBV6-1; tentatively, D is TRBD1 or TRBD2 (5 bases each). The CDR3 spans 12 residues. V lost 11 bases, J lost 4 bases, and 15 bases lay in between. The germline V gene encodes CDR1 MNHNS and CDR2 SASEGT. CDR3 region: CAAQTEGYEQYF. The CDR3 nucleotides read TGTGCCGCTCAGACAGAGGGTTACGAGCAGTACTTC.

This clone was observed a handful of times. This sequence joins TRBV2 and TRBJ1-5, with no clear D. CDR1 and CDR2 (germline): SNHLY, FYNNEI. V was pared by 2 bases and J by 4 bases, with 9 bases between. CDR3 length equals 14 residues. The CDR3 loop reads CASSERAENQPQHF. CDR3 DNA sequence: TGTGCCAGCAGTGAACGGGCAGAGAATCAGCCCCAGCATTTT.

This chain uses TRBV19 with TRBJ1-4; D uncertain. V was cut by 5 bases and J by 2 bases, with 12 bases left in between. The CDR3 loop spans 15 amino acids. Germline V CDR1 and CDR2: LNHDA, SQIVND (reference sequence). CDR3 sequence reads: CASSAGIKTNEKLFF. In DNA, the CDR3 is TGTGCCAGTAGTGCGGGGATCAAGACTAATGAAAAACTGTTTTTT.

The rearrangement links TRBV21-1 to TRBJ1-4. TRBV21-1 is tagged as a pseudogene. The CDR3 has 11 residues. This CDR3 reads CAGGAEEKLFF. The CDR3, as DNA: TGTGCCGGAGGAGCGGAAGAAAAACTGTTTTTT.

A note on this clone: The sample contains more than one DNA sequence encoding this CDR3. V usage is TRBV30 and J usage is TRBJ2-2; TRBD2 matches 8 bases. V was pared by 1 base and J by 4 bases, with 8 bases of the junction left unmatched. Germline CDR1 and CDR2: GTSNPN and SVGIG (reference sequence). This CDR3 has 16 amino acids. The chain's CDR3 is CAWSGPSGGVTGELFF. The CDR3 nucleotides read TGTGCCTGGAGTGGCCCATCCGGGGGGGTCACCGGGGAGCTGTTTTTT. The entire variable domain, with the rest obtained from reference TRBV30 and TRBJ2-2, is as follows: SQTIHQWPATLVQPVGSPLSLECTVEGTSNPNLYWYRQAAGRGLQLLFYSVGIGQISSEVPQNLSASRPQDRQFILSSKKLLLSDSGFYLCAWSGPSGGVTGELFFGEGSRLTVL.

This rearrangement joins TRBV19 to TRBJ1-6; TRBD1 matches at 8 bases. In germline, CDR1 is LNHDA, CDR2 SQIVND (reference sequence). This CDR3 is built from 14 residues. With V trimmed by 10 bases and J by 1 base, 3 bases remained unmatched. The CDR3 DNA sequence: TGTGCCACCCAGGGGGCGTCCTATAATTCACCCCTCCACTTT. It codes for CATQGASYNSPLHF. The full variable domain, with the rest looked up from reference TRBV19 and TRBJ1-6, is DGGITQSPKYLFRKEGQNVTLSCEQNLNHDAMYWYRQDPGQGLRLIYYSQIVNDFQKGDIAEGYSVSREKKESFPLTVTSAQKNPTAFYLCATQGASYNSPLHFGNGTRLTVT.

There are a few counts of this clone. The chain recombines TRBV5-1 with TRBJ2-5, with 7 bases matching TRBD2. Germline CDR1 and CDR2: SGHRS and YFSETQ. The CDR3 consists of 15 residues. V was pared by 0 bases and J by 5 bases, with 7 bases of the junction left unmatched. The CDR3 DNA is TGCGCCAGCAGCTTGGTTGGCGGGAGCCAGGAGACCCAGTACTTC. Its translation: CASSLVGGSQETQYF.